These T cell receptor beta chains were read from a single sample in a study of OX40 agonist ivuxolimab in advanced cancers. Sequencing used immunoSEQ multiplex PCR; TCRdb keeps in-frame clones, though not all of them. Seen here are some 35,000 clones, roughly 84% observed once, and the top ten hold about 14%. This material consisted of CD4+ or CD8+ T cells sorted from blood, taken in a trial of the OX40 agonist ivuxolimab. The receptors shown here come from an adult with an advanced solid tumor such as melanoma, head and neck, liver or kidney cancer. Each CDR3 is given with its conserved first and last residue. A D gene is named only where the DNA matches it firmly. A clone size is listed for some rows: how often the clone was seen (once, few, many), or a class if it is expanded.

V gene: TRBV5-4; J gene: TRBJ1-2; D gene: -; clone size: -; CDR3 protein: CASSLAWGTRSSNYGYTF; CDR3 DNA: TGTGCCAGCAGCTTGGCTTGGGGGACACGATCATCCAACTATGGCTACACCTTC
V gene: TRBV27; J gene: TRBJ2-1; D gene: -; clone size: once; CDR3 protein: CASIYRANHYNEQFF; CDR3 DNA: TGTGCCAGCATTTACAGGGCGAACCACTACAATGAGCAGTTCTTC
V gene: TRBV21-1; J gene: TRBJ2-3; D gene: -; clone size: -; CDR3 protein: CASSTTSGGSTDTQYF; CDR3 DNA: TGTGCCAGCAGCACCACTAGCGGGGGTTCCACAGATACGCAGTATTTT
V gene: TRBV18; J gene: TRBJ1-1; D gene: -; clone size: few; CDR3 protein: CASSDIQGRDTEAFF; CDR3 DNA: TGTGCCAGCTCAGATATACAGGGTAGGGACACTGAAGCTTTCTTT
V gene: TRBV27; J gene: TRBJ2-2; D gene: TRBD1; clone size: once; CDR3 protein: CASSLQDRGGTGELFF; CDR3 DNA: TGTGCCAGCAGTCTTCAGGACAGGGGAGGGACCGGGGAGCTGTTTTTT
V gene: TRBV19; J gene: TRBJ2-5; D gene: -; clone size: medium-sized; CDR3 protein: CASSVDGQETQYF; CDR3 DNA: TGTGCCAGTAGTGTGGACGGTCAAGAGACCCAGTACTTC
V gene: TRBV18; J gene: TRBJ2-7; D gene: -; clone size: -; CDR3 protein: CASSPPSGDEQYF; CDR3 DNA: TGTGCCAGCTCACCACCGTCAGGGGACGAGCAGTACTTC
V gene: TRBV30; J gene: TRBJ1-2; D gene: TRBD1; clone size: -; CDR3 protein: CAWTGGDYGYTF; CDR3 DNA: TGTGCCTGGACAGGGGGCGACTATGGCTACACCTTC
V gene: TRBV29-1; J gene: TRBJ2-2; D gene: TRBD1; clone size: -; CDR3 protein: CSVEGQANTGELFF; CDR3 DNA: TGCAGCGTTGAGGGACAGGCTAACACCGGGGAGCTGTTTTTT
V gene: TRBV11-2; J gene: TRBJ2-5; D gene: -; clone size: -; CDR3 protein: CASSHRLGEETQYF; CDR3 DNA: TGTGCCAGCAGCCATCGGCTGGGGGAAGAGACCCAGTACTTC
V gene: TRBV6-5; J gene: TRBJ1-3; D gene: TRBD1; clone size: once; CDR3 protein: CASRRTGEVGNTIYF; CDR3 DNA: TGTGCCAGCAGGCGGACAGGGGAAGTTGGAAACACCATATATTTT
V gene: TRBV7-6; J gene: TRBJ2-7; D gene: TRBD1; clone size: -; CDR3 protein: CASSSGTGAYEQYF; CDR3 DNA: TGTGCCAGCAGCTCCGGGACAGGTGCTTACGAGCAGTACTTC
V gene: TRBV28; J gene: TRBJ1-2; D gene: -; clone size: -; CDR3 protein: CASRRPGGLGYTF; CDR3 DNA: TGTGCCAGCAGGAGGCCCGGGGGGCTAGGCTACACCTTC
V gene: TRBV5-5; J gene: TRBJ1-4; D gene: -; clone size: -; CDR3 protein: CASSLAVGYEKLFF; CDR3 DNA: TGTGCCAGCAGCTTGGCCGTGGGCTATGAAAAACTGTTTTTT
V gene: TRBV28; J gene: TRBJ2-7; D gene: TRBD1; clone size: -; CDR3 protein: CASSLLGTDYEQYF; CDR3 DNA: TGTGCCAGCAGTTTGCTCGGGACAGACTACGAGCAGTACTTC
V gene: TRBV7-2; J gene: TRBJ2-5; D gene: -; clone size: once; CDR3 protein: CASSFSFPGETQYF; CDR3 DNA: TGTGCCAGCAGCTTCAGCTTTCCGGGGGAGACCCAGTACTTC
V gene: TRBV27; J gene: TRBJ2-7; D gene: TRBD1; clone size: -; CDR3 protein: CASSLSGQGAYEQYF; CDR3 DNA: TGTGCCAGCAGTTTATCTGGACAGGGGGCCTACGAGCAGTACTTC
V gene: TRBV9; J gene: TRBJ2-7; D gene: TRBD1; clone size: once; CDR3 protein: CASSGGQGAIHEQYF; CDR3 DNA: TGTGCCAGCAGCGGGGGACAGGGGGCGATCCACGAGCAGTACTTC
V gene: TRBV7-9; J gene: TRBJ2-1; D gene: -; clone size: -; CDR3 protein: CASSLRDRNEQFF; CDR3 DNA: TGTGCCAGCAGCTTGCGGGATAGGAATGAGCAGTTCTTC
V gene: TRBV2; J gene: TRBJ2-5; D gene: TRBD2; clone size: -; CDR3 protein: CASSASGLYQETQYF; CDR3 DNA: TGTGCCAGCAGTGCTAGCGGATTGTACCAAGAGACCCAGTACTTC
V gene: TRBV7-8; J gene: TRBJ2-7; D gene: -; clone size: -; CDR3 protein: CASSRRAGPYEQYF; CDR3 DNA: TGTGCCAGCAGCCGAAGAGCGGGCCCCTACGAGCAGTACTTC
V gene: TRBV7-8; J gene: TRBJ2-6; D gene: -; clone size: -; CDR3 protein: CASSYPASGANVLTF; CDR3 DNA: TGTGCCAGCAGCTATCCGGCGTCTGGGGCCAACGTCCTGACTTTC
V gene: TRBV9; J gene: TRBJ1-5; D gene: -; clone size: -; CDR3 protein: CASSVDTGSGQPQHF; CDR3 DNA: TGTGCCAGCAGCGTAGACACAGGGTCGGGTCAGCCCCAGCATTTT
V gene: TRBV4-2; J gene: TRBJ2-6; D gene: TRBD2; clone size: -; CDR3 protein: CASSGGGLQANVLTF; CDR3 DNA: TGTGCCAGCAGCGGCGGGGGGTTGCAGGCCAACGTCCTGACTTTC
V gene: TRBV7-9; J gene: TRBJ1-5; D gene: TRBD1; clone size: few; CDR3 protein: CASSSDRAPGPQHF; CDR3 DNA: TGTGCCAGCAGCTCGGACAGGGCACCTGGGCCCCAGCATTTT
V gene: TRBV5-1; J gene: TRBJ1-4; D gene: -; clone size: -; CDR3 protein: CASRAVLNEKLFF; CDR3 DNA: TGCGCCAGCCGGGCCGTCTTAAATGAAAAACTGTTTTTT
V gene: TRBV30; J gene: TRBJ2-1; D gene: TRBD2; clone size: -; CDR3 protein: CAWGTKRTSGRPHNEFF; CDR3 DNA: TGTGCCTGGGGGACTAAACGGACTAGCGGGAGGCCCCATAATGAGTTCTTC
V gene: TRBV27; J gene: TRBJ2-7; D gene: -; clone size: -; CDR3 protein: CASSLSGLSGAGAAEQYF; CDR3 DNA: TGTGCCAGCAGTTTAAGTGGGTTATCGGGGGCGGGAGCGGCCGAGCAGTACTTC